These 23 T cell receptor beta chains originate from one sample sequenced in a study of blood T cell repertoires in COVID-19. The assay was immunoSEQ multiplex PCR, and TCRdb's table has in-frame clones only and misses some. The sample records some 150,000 clones, 80% to 85% being singletons. Material: peripheral blood. Source of these receptors: a human donor with acute or convalescent COVID-19. The donor label of this sample is uncertain.

CDR3 in amino acids: CASSGGRGDTEAFF. The CDR3 DNA sequence: TGTGCCAGCAGTGGCGGCCGGGGGGACACTGAAGCTTTCTTT. This chain joins TRBV25-1 and TRBJ1-1; possibly TRBD1 for D (5 bases). The CDR3 loop spans 14 amino acids. V dropped 4 bases and J dropped 3 bases, with 12 bases sitting between them. Germline V CDR1 and CDR2: MGHDK, SYGVNS.

The rearrangement uses TRBV5-1 and TRBJ2-1; 10 bases match TRBD2. The germline gives CDR1 SGHRS, CDR2 YFSETQ. The CDR3 extends over 17 amino acids. V trimming: 0 bases; J trimming: 5 bases; junction bases outside the gene matches: 8. The CDR3 nucleotides read TGCGCCAGCAGCTTGGACCTCCCTAGCGGGGGTCACAATGAGCAGTTCTTC. Amino acids: CASSLDLPSGGHNEQFF.

The genes are TRBV5-6 and TRBJ2-2; 8 bases map to TRBD2. V gave up 4 bases and J gave up 0 bases; unmatched junction bases: 5. Germline V gene sequence: CDR1 SGHDT, CDR2 YYEEEE. The CDR3 length is 16 residues. The CDR3 DNA reads TGTGCCAGCAGCCTAGGACTAGCAGCGAACACCGGGGAGCTGTTTTTT. Translating it yields CASSLGLAANTGELFF.

This sequence joins TRBV7-2 and TRBJ2-1; no firm D call. This CDR3 is built from 13 residues. The V and J ends lost 4 bases and 5 bases respectively, with 9 bases between them. Per germline, CDR1 SGHTA and CDR2 FQGNSA. The CDR3 reads CASSSPQNNEQFF. In DNA, the CDR3 is TGTGCCAGCAGCTCACCCCAGAACAATGAGCAGTTCTTC.

The DNA of the CDR3 is TGTGCCAGCACCATAGGACAGGGAAGCGCCTATGGCTACACCTTC. Translation gives CASTIGQGSAYGYTF. The J gene is TRBJ1-2, the V gene TRBV2, with TRBD1 identical over 8 bases. This CDR3 contains 15 residues. V trimming: 7 bases; J trimming: 4 bases; junction bases outside the gene matches: 11. CDR1 is SNHLY and CDR2 is FYNNEI in the germline V gene.

The DNA of the CDR3 is TGTGCCAGCAGCTTGCGGAGGGATAGCAATCAGCCCCAGCATTTT. This codes for CASSLRRDSNQPQHF. This sequence joins TRBV5-6 and TRBJ1-5, with D unclear. V was pared by 1 base and J by 0 bases, with 8 bases between. Germline V gene data show CDR1 as SGHDT and CDR2 as YYEEEE. The CDR3 contains 15 residues.

The count of this clone is one. The chain joins TRBV4-1 to TRBJ2-7; tentative D call: TRBD1 (6 bases). This CDR3 has 16 residues. V was shortened by 3 bases and J by 0 bases, with 15 bases between the two germline ends. The germline gives CDR1 MGHRA, CDR2 YSYEKL. In nucleotides, the CDR3 is TGCGCCAGCAGCCAGGGACACTCGAAGAGCTCCTACGAGCAGTACTTC. Protein product: CASSQGHSKSSYEQYF.

This clone occurred a few times. This chain uses TRBV10-2 with TRBJ2-1, with D possibly being TRBD1 (7 bases). The CDR3 extends over 15 amino acids. Per the germline V gene, CDR1 is WSHSY and CDR2 is SAAADI. Trimming took off 3 bases at V and 3 bases at J, with 12 bases between the two ends. The DNA for the CDR3 is TGCGCCAGCAGTGACAGGGGGGCCTTCTACAATGAGCAGTTCTTC. This gives the protein CASSDRGAFYNEQFF.

The V call is TRBV19, the J call TRBJ2-1, with 9 bases that match TRBD1. The CDR3 loop spans 16 amino acids. Germline lookup yields CDR1 LNHDA and CDR2 SQIVND (reference sequence). V shed 5 bases, J shed 9 bases, and the junction held 14 bases outside the gene matches. The CDR3 here is CASSSQTRGQGREQFF. The CDR3 region has the DNA TGTGCCAGTAGTTCACAAACCCGGGGACAGGGCCGTGAGCAGTTCTTC.

As concerns this clone: The sample has other DNA sequences that encode this CDR3 too. This chain links TRBV19 with TRBJ1-5; D remains ambiguous. The ends were cut back, 8 bases at V and 1 base at J, with 9 bases in the middle. The germline V gene has CDR1 LNHDA and CDR2 SQIVND (reference sequence). This CDR3 contains 13 residues. The CDR3 spells CASGRGSNQPQHF. CDR3 DNA: TGTGCCAGTGGCAGAGGGAGCAATCAGCCCCAGCATTTT.

The chain couples TRBV11-2 to TRBJ2-7; 10 bases align to TRBD2. J lost 1 base, V lost 3 bases, and 6 bases had no gene match. CDR1 is SGHAT and CDR2 is FQNNGV in the germline V gene. The CDR3 is 16 residues long. CDR3 bases: TGTGCCAGCAGCTTTACCACTAGCGGGGTTTCCTACGAGCAGTACTTC. Translation gives CASSFTTSGVSYEQYF.

The V and J genes are TRBV10-3 and TRBJ2-5; 8 nucleotides match TRBD1. The germline V gene has CDR1 ENHRY and CDR2 SYGVKD. The CDR3 length is 14 residues. The V gene end was trimmed by 6 bases and the J gene end by 4 bases; junction bases not matched to a gene: 7. The CDR3, as DNA: TGTGCCATCAGCGACGGACAGGGCCGAGAGACCCAGTACTTC. Protein: CAISDGQGRETQYF.

V and J are TRBV9 and TRBJ2-3, with 8 bases lining up with TRBD2. The CDR3 has 20 amino acids. From germline, CDR1 is SGDLS and CDR2 YYNGEE. The V and J ends lost 0 bases and 4 bases, in that order; junction bases with no gene match: 19. CDR3 in DNA: TGTGCCAGCAGCGTAGAGGGAATGAGGGAAACACTAGCGGTGCCAGATACGCAGTATTTT. This codes for CASSVEGMRETLAVPDTQYF.

A remark on this clone: Since no conserved phenylalanine or tryptophan closes the CDR3, a read error is the likely cause. Because the CDR3's place on the DNA is in doubt, the DNA is left out and the CDR3 is given as listed by TCRdb. The chain employs TRBV28 and TRBJ1-1; no DNA check was done on the table's D call, TRBD1. The CDR3 comprises 13 residues, both ends counted. Germline V gives CDR1 MDHEN, CDR2 SYDVKM. CDR3: CASSPRTGISRFI.

Notes on this clone: An end of the junction does not agree with germline; a read error may underlie this. The chain couples TRBV27 to TRBJ2-7; 8 positions match TRBD1. CDR1 is MNHEY, CDR2 SMNVEV, per germline (reference sequence). The CDR3 is 14 amino acids. This CDR3 is CASRSGQDSHEQYF. CDR3 in DNA: TGTGCCAGCAGGTCGGGACAGGACTCGCACGAGCAGTATTTC.

The chain uses TRBV19 and TRBJ1-1; tentatively, D is TRBD1 (5 bases). Trimming pared 6 bases from V and 1 base from J, leaving 6 bases between. The germline V gene has CDR1 LNHDA and CDR2 SQIVND (reference sequence). This CDR3 region has 12 residues. In DNA form, the CDR3 reads TGTGCCAGTAGCGACAGGAACACTGAAGCTTTCTTT. This sequence encodes CASSDRNTEAFF.

The chain combines TRBV6-5 with TRBJ2-5, with D possibly TRBD2 on 5 matching bases. The CDR3 contains 13 residues. In germline, CDR1 is MNHEY, CDR2 SVGAGI. Trimming stripped 5 bases from V and 2 bases from J, with 9 bases between. CDR3 DNA sequence: TGTGCCAGCAGTCGAGGGCCACAAGAGACCCAGTACTTC. Amino acid sequence: CASSRGPQETQYF.

This chain uses TRBV7-9 with TRBJ2-7; no reliable D call. CDR1 and CDR2 (germline): SEHNR, FQNEAQ (reference sequence). V was cut by 5 bases and J by 0 bases, with 11 bases left in between. This CDR3 is built from 14 residues. The DNA of the CDR3 is TGTGCCAGCAGCCGCGTTAGCCCCTCCTACGAGCAGTACTTC. It is translated as CASSRVSPSYEQYF.

V and J are TRBV28 and TRBJ1-2; D is ambiguous. The CDR3 has 11 residues. V was clipped by 7 bases and J by 8 bases, with 11 bases between them. Germline V gives CDR1 MDHEN, CDR2 SYDVKM. The CDR3 is CASTQPGGYTF. The DNA of the CDR3 is TGTGCCAGCACACAACCCGGGGGCTACACCTTC.

This chain joins TRBV5-1 and TRBJ1-1; D ambiguous. This CDR3 has 15 amino acids. The germline V gene has CDR1 SGHRS and CDR2 YFSETQ. V lost 0 bases and J 3 bases, leaving 12 bases between the germline ends. CDR3 sequence reads: CASSLEGRRDTEAFF. The DNA of the CDR3 is TGCGCCAGCAGCTTGGAGGGCAGGAGGGACACTGAAGCTTTCTTT.

This clone is a singleton in its sample. The chain employs TRBV9 and TRBJ2-1, with 8 positions matching TRBD2. The CDR3 sequence is 15 residues long. The trim removed 0 bases at V and 5 bases at J, leaving 4 bases unmatched. Germline-derived CDR1 and CDR2 are SGDLS and YYNGEE. CDR3 in amino acids: CASSVAGGAHNEQFF. CDR3 sequence (DNA): TGTGCCAGCAGCGTAGCCGGGGGGGCCCACAATGAGCAGTTCTTC.

This clone appeared once. The chain carries TRBV7-9 and TRBJ2-7; TRBD2 is a possible D gene (5 bases). V was trimmed by 5 bases and J by 0 bases, leaving 17 bases between them. The germline gives CDR1 SEHNR, CDR2 FQNEAQ (reference sequence). The CDR3 length is 16 residues. The CDR3 region is CASSHNLMGSSYEQYF. DNA for the CDR3: TGTGCCAGCAGCCATAACCTCATGGGGAGCTCCTACGAGCAGTACTTC.

This chain's CDR3 is CASSNLGGGTEAFF. The CDR3, as DNA: TGCGCCAGCAGTAACCTTGGGGGGGGCACTGAAGCTTTCTTT. The chain joins TRBV10-1 to TRBJ1-1, with D possibly matching TRBD1 (5 bases). The CDR3 spans 14 residues. Germline-derived CDR1 and CDR2 are WNHNN and SYGVQD (reference sequence). V lost 5 bases and J lost 4, with 14 bases in between.